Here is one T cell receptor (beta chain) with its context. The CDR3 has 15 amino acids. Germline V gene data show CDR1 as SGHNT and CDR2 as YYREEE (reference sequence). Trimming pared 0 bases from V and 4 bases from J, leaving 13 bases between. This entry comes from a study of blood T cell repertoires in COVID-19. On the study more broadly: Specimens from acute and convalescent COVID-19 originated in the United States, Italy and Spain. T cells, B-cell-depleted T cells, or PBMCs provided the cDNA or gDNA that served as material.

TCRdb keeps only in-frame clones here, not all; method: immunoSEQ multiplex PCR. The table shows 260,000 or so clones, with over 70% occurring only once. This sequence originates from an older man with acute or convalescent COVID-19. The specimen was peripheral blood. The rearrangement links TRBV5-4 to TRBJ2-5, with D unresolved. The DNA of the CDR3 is TGTGCCAGCAGCTTGGGTCTAGTTGGAAGAGAGACCCAGTACTTC. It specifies CASSLGLVGRETQYF. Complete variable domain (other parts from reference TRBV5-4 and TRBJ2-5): ETGVTQSPTHLIKTRGQQVTLRCSSQSGHNTVSWYQQALGQGPQFIFQYYREEENGRGNFPPRFSGLQFPNYSSELNVNALELDDSALYLCASSLGLVGRETQYFGPGTRLLVL.